This TCR beta chain was obtained from a study of human CD8 memory T cell subsets. Whole-study findings and limits: Precursor exhausted T cells appeared less diverse than stem-like memory T cells according to Chao1 estimates. Apart from T cell receptor beta chains, no chains were sequenced in the study.

Total CD8+ T cells were enriched by a separation that was negative and magnetic. This CDR3 is built from 13 residues. The germline V gene has CDR1 SGHDT and CDR2 YYEEEE. Making the TCR beta libraries relied on UMI-labeled 5' RACE. TCRdb re-called the 5' RACE reads, yielding one record per CDR3 amino acid sequence without DNA. The sample features roughly 3,000 distinct CDR3 sequences, with roughly 33% in its top ten. About this clonotype itself: Its specificity is not known.

The chain uses TRBV5-6 and TRBJ2-7; the TCRdb call, TRBD1, lacks DNA for checking. Sequencing input: CD8+ T cells from PBMCs. This TCR was recovered from a human donor in good health. CDR3 residues: CASSLWGAGEQYF.